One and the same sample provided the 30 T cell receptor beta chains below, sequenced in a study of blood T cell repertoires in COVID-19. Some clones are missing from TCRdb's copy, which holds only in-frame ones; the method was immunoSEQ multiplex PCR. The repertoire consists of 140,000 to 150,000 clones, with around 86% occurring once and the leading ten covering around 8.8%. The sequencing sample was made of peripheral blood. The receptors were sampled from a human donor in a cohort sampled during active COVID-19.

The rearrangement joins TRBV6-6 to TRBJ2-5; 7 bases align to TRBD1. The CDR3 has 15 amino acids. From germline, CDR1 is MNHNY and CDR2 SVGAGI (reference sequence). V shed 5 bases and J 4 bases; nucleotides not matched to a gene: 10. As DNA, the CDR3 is TGTGCCAGCAGTCCCCCGCCGACAGGGAGAGAGACCCAGTACTTC. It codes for CASSPPPTGRETQYF.

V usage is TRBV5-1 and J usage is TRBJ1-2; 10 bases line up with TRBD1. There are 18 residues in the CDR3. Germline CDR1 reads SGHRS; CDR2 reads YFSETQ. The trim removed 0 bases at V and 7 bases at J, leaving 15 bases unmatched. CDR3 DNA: TGCGCCAGCAGCTTGGCCCCGACAGGGGGCGCGATGACGGGTGGCTACACCTTC. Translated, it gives CASSLAPTGGAMTGGYTF. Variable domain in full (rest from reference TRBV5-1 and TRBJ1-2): KAGVTQTPRYLIKTRGQQVTLSCSPISGHRSVSWYQQTPGQGLQFLFEYFSETQRNKGNFPGRFSGRQFSNSRSEMNVSTLELGDSALYLCASSLAPTGGAMTGGYTFGSGTRLTVV.

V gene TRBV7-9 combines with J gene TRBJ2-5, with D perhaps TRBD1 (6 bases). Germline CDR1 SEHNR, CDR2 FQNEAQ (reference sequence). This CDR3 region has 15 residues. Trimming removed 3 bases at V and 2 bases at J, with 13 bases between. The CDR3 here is CASSFQGIFQETQYF. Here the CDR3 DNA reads TGTGCCAGCAGCTTCCAGGGGATTTTTCAAGAGACCCAGTACTTC.

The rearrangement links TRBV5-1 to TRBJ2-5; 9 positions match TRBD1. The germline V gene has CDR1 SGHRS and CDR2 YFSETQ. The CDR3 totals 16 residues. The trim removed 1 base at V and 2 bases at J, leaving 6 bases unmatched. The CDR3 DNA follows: TGCGCCAGCAGCTTGTGGGGACAGGGACAGCAAGAGACCCAGTACTTC. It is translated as CASSLWGQGQQETQYF. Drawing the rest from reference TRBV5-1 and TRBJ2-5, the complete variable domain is KAGVTQTPRYLIKTRGQQVTLSCSPISGHRSVSWYQQTPGQGLQFLFEYFSETQRNKGNFPGRFSGRQFSNSRSEMNVSTLELGDSALYLCASSLWGQGQQETQYFGPGTRLLVL.

The chain's CDR3 is CASSLGLAGSNYEQYF. The CDR3 DNA follows: TGTGCCAGCAGCTTAGGACTAGCGGGAAGCAACTACGAGCAGTACTTC. The chain is built from TRBV13 and TRBJ2-7; 10 bases are shared with TRBD2. This CDR3 contains 16 residues. Germline CDR1 and CDR2: PRHDT and FYEKMQ (reference sequence). V lost 0 bases to trimming and J lost 3 bases; unmatched junction nucleotides: 5.

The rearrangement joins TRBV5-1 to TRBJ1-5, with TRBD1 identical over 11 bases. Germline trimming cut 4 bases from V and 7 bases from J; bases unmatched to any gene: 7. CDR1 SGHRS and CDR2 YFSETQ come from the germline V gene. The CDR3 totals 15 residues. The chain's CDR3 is CASSARTGGYQPQHF. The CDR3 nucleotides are TGCGCCAGCAGCGCCCGGACAGGGGGCTACCAGCCCCAGCATTTT.

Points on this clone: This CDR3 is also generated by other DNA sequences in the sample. In DNA, the CDR3 is TGTGCCAGCAGCCCAAGGACTAGCGGGTACAATGAGCAGTTCTTC. The encoded protein is CASSPRTSGYNEQFF. The chain is built from TRBV5-6 and TRBJ2-1; 11 bases fit TRBD2. The CDR3 sequence is 15 residues long. CDR1 is SGHDT, CDR2 YYEEEE, per germline. After removal of 4 bases from V and 4 bases from J, the junction contained 4 bases not matched to a gene.

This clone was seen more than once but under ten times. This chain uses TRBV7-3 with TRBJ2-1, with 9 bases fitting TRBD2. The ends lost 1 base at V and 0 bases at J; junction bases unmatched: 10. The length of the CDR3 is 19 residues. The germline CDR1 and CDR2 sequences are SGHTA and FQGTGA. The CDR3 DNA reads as TGTGCCAGCAGCTTAAATCCCCGGCTAGCGGGGTCCTCCTACAATGAGCAGTTCTTC. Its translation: CASSLNPRLAGSSYNEQFF.

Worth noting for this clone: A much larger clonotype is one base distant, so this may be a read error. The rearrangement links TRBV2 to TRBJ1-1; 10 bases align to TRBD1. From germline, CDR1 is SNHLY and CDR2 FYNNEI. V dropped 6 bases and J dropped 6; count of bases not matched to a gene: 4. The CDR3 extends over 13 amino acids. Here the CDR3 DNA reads TGTGCCAGCAGCCGACAGGGGGCCTCTGAAGCTTTCTTT. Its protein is CASSRQGASEAFF.

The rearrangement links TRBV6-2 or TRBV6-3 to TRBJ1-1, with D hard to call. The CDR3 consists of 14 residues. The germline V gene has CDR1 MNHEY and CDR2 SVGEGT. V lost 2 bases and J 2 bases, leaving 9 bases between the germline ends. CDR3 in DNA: TGTGCCAGCAGTTACGGGCAGCCTAACACTGAAGCTTTCTTT. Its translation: CASSYGQPNTEAFF.

The CDR3 bases are TGTGCCAGCAGTTCACCCCGGGGTCCCGGCAGGGAGACCCAGTACTTC. Translation gives CASSSPRGPGRETQYF. V gene TRBV28 combines with J gene TRBJ2-5; weak D call: TRBD2 (5 bases). Germline V gives CDR1 MDHEN, CDR2 SYDVKM. V was trimmed by 4 bases and J by 5 bases, leaving 20 bases between them. The CDR3 extends over 16 amino acids.

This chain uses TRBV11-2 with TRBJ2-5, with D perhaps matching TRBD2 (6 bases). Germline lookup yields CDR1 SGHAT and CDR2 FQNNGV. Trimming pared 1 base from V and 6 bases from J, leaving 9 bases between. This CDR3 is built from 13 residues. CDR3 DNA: TGTGCCAGCAGCTTAGGGGACTTGCAGACCCAGTACTTC. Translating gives CASSLGDLQTQYF.

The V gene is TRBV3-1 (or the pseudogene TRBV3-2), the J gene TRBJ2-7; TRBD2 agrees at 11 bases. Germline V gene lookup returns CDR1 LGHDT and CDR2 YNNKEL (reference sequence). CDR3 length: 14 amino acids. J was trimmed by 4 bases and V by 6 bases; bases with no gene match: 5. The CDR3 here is CASRASGRTYEQYF. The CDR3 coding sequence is TGTGCCAGCAGGGCTAGCGGGAGGACGTACGAGCAGTACTTC.

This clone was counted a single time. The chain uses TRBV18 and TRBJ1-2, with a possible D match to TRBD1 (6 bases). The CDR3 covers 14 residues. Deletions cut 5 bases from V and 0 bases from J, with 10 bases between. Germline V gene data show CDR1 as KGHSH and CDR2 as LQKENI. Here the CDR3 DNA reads TGTGCCAGCTCAAAGGACAGCACTAACTATGGCTACACCTTC. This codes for CASSKDSTNYGYTF.

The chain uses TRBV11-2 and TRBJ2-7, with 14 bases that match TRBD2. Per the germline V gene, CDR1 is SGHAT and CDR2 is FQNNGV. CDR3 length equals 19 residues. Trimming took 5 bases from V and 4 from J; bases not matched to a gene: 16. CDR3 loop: CASSRNGLAGGPLKYEQYF. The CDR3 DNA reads TGTGCCAGCAGCCGAAACGGACTAGCGGGAGGCCCGTTGAAGTACGAGCAGTACTTC.

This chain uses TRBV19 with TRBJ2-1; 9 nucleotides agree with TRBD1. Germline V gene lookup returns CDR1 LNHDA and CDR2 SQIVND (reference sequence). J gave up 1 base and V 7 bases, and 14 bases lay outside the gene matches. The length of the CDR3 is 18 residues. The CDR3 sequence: CASTPGQGTVRSYNEQFF. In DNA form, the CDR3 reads TGTGCCAGTACCCCCGGACAGGGGACCGTTAGGTCCTACAATGAGCAGTTCTTC.

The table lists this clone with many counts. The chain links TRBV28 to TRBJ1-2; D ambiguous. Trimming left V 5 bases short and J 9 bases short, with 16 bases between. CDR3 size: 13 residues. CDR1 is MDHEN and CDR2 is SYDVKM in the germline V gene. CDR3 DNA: TGTGCCAGCAGTCTCGGAACACAGCTACGCTACACCTTC. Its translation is CASSLGTQLRYTF.

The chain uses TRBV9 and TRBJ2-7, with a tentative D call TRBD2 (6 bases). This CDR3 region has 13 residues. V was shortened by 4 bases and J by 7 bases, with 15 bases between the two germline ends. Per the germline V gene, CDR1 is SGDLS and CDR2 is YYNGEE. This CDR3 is CASSPFGGSEQYF. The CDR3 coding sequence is TGTGCCAGCAGCCCGTTTGGGGGGAGTGAGCAGTACTTC.

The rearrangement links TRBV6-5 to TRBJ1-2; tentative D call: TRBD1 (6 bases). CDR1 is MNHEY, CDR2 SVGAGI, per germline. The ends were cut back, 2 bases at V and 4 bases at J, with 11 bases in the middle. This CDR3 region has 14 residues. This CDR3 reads CASSYAGDAYGYTF. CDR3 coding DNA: TGTGCCAGCAGTTACGCAGGGGACGCCTATGGCTACACCTTC.

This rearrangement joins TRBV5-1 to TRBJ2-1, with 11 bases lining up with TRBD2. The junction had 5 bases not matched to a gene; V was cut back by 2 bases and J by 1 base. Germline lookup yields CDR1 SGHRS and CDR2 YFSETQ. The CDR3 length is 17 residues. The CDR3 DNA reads TGCGCCAGCAGCTTACTATTAGCGGGAGGGTCCTACAATGAGCAGTTCTTC. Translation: CASSLLLAGGSYNEQFF.

CDR3 protein: CASSHDRGYEQYF. The CDR3 DNA reads TGCGCCAGCAGCCACGACAGGGGCTACGAGCAGTACTTC. The J gene is TRBJ2-7, the V gene TRBV4-3; 8 positions match TRBD1. The CDR3 runs 13 residues. From germline, CDR1 is LGHNA and CDR2 YSLEER. Trimming removed 3 bases from V and 3 bases from J; junction bases left unmatched: 1.

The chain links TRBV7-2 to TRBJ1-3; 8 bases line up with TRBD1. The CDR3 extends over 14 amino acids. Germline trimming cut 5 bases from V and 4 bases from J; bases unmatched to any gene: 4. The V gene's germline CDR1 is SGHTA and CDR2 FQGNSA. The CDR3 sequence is CASSPDRAGNTIYF. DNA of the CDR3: TGTGCCAGCAGCCCGGACAGGGCCGGAAACACCATATATTTT.

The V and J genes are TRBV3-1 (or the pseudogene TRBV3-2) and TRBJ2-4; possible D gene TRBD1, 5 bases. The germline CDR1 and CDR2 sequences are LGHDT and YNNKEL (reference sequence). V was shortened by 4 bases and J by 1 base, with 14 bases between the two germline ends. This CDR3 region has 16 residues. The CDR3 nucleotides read TGTGCCAGCAGCCTACGACAGTCTGGGGCCAAAAACATTCAGTACTTC. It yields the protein CASSLRQSGAKNIQYF.

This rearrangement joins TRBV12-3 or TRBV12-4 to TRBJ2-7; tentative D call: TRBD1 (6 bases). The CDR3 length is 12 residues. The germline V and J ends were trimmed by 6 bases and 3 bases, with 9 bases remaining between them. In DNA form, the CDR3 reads TGTGCCAGCAGCAGGACAGTCTACGAGCAGTACTTC. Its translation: CASSRTVYEQYF.

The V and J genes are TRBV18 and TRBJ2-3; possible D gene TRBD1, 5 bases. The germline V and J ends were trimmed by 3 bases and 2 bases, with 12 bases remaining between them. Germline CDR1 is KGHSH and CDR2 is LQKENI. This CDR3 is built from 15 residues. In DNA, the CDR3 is TGTGCCAGCTCACCCCTCAGGGAACACACAGATACGCAGTATTTT. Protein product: CASSPLREHTDTQYF.

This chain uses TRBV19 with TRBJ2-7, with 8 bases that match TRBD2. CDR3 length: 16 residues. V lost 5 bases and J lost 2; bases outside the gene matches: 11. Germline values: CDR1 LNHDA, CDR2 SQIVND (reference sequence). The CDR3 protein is CASSPGGAGPTYEQYF. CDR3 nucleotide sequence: TGTGCCAGTAGTCCGGGGGGGGCAGGTCCGACCTACGAGCAGTACTTC.

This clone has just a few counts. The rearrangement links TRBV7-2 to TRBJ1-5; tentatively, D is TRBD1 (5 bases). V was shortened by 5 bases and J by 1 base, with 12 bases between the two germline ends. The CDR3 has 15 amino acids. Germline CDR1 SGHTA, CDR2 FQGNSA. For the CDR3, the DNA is TGTGCCAGCAGCCAACAGGAATGGAGCAATCAGCCCCAGCATTTT. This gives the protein CASSQQEWSNQPQHF.

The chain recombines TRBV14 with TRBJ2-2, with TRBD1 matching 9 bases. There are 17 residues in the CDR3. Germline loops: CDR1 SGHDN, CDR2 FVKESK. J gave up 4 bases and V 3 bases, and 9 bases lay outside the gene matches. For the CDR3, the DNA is TGTGCCAGCAGCCACGGAATAGGGACAGGGAGCACCGGGGAGCTGTTTTTT. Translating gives CASSHGIGTGSTGELFF. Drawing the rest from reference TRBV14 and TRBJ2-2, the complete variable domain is EAGVTQFPSHSVIEKGQTVTLRCDPISGHDNLYWYRRVMGKEIKFLLHFVKESKQDESGMPNNRFLAERTGGTYSTLKVQPAELEDSGVYFCASSHGIGTGSTGELFFGEGSRLTVL.

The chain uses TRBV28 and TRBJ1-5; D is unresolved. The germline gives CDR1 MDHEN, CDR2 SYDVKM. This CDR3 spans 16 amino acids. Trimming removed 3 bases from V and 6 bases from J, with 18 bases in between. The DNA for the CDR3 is TGTGCCAGCAGTTTTGAATGGGGAGCCCCTAGTCAGCCCCAGCATTTT. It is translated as CASSFEWGAPSQPQHF.

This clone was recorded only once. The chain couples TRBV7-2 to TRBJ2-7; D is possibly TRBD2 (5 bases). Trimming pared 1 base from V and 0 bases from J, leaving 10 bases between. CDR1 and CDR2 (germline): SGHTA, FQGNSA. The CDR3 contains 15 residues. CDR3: CASSLVAGDSYEQYF. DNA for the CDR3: TGTGCCAGCAGCTTAGTTGCGGGTGACTCCTACGAGCAGTACTTC.